The next 28 T cell receptor beta chains were all read from a single sample in a study of CXCR3-negative and CXCR3-positive naive CD8 T cells. UMI labels and 5' RACE were used to prepare the TRB cDNA libraries. TCRdb reworked the 5' RACE reads into one entry per CDR3 protein, no DNA. In all, the sample yields some 130,000 distinct CDR3 sequences. Sequenced material: naive CXCR3- CD8+ T cells from blood. The subset is: CD45RO-CCR7+CD27+CD95- naive CD8+ T cells lacking CXCR3 (TNR3-). The receptors were gathered from a human donor in good health. Some clones in this sample may be carry-over from other donors' samples.

The chain carries TRBV9 and TRBJ2-3; TCRdb names TRBD2, which stays unverified in the absence of DNA. Germline lookup yields CDR1 SGDLS and CDR2 YYNGEE. This CDR3 contains 17 residues. The CDR3 loop reads CASSMTSGGAAPDTQYF.

This chain uses TRBV12-3 or TRBV12-4 with TRBJ2-1; the D call of TRBD2 rests on TCRdb alone, since no DNA is present to check it. The CDR3 loop spans 17 amino acids. CDR3 in amino acids: CASEPHGASGIGNEQFF.

This chain links TRBV19 with TRBJ2-1; TCRdb calls TRBD2, which cannot be checked without DNA. This CDR3 comprises 13 residues. Germline V gene data show CDR1 as LNHDA and CDR2 as SQIVND (reference sequence). CDR3 amino acids: CASFGGRYNEQFF.

V is TRBV6-1 and J is TRBJ1-1; lacking DNA, the TRBD1 call made by TCRdb goes unchecked. This CDR3 spans 14 amino acids. Germline CDR1 and CDR2: MNHNS and SASEGT. CDR3 loop: CASNGGQGPTEAFF.

The V call is TRBV7-9, the J call TRBJ2-5; TCRdb gives TRBD2 as the D gene, but with no DNA this cannot be confirmed. CDR1 is SEHNR, CDR2 FQNEAQ, per germline (reference sequence). CDR3 length equals 14 residues. The CDR3 reads CASSMGLLQETQYF.

This rearrangement joins TRBV5-6 to TRBJ2-2. The CDR3 contains 13 residues. Germline lookup yields CDR1 SGHDT and CDR2 YYEEEE. The CDR3 reads CASSPVSGGELFF.

The rearrangement links TRBV12-3 or TRBV12-4 to TRBJ2-7; TCRdb's D gene call, TRBD1, goes unchecked for lack of DNA. This CDR3 contains 15 residues. CDR3 amino acids: CASSSAGTGRHEQYF.

The chain combines TRBV21-1 with TRBJ2-5; without DNA, the TCRdb call of TRBD2 cannot be checked. TRBV21-1 is a pseudogene. The CDR3 is made up of 14 amino acids. The CDR3 is CASSNVAGQETQYF.

The V and J genes are TRBV14 and TRBJ2-1; checking the TCRdb D call of TRBD2 is not possible without DNA. The CDR3 loop spans 16 amino acids. Germline V lookup: CDR1 SGHDN, CDR2 FVKESK. This chain's CDR3 is CASSQPGLAEYNEQFF.

The chain couples TRBV29-1 to TRBJ2-5; TCRdb reports TRBD1, a call that lacks DNA to check it against. This CDR3 contains 15 residues. CDR1 SQVTM and CDR2 ANQGSEA come from the germline V gene. CDR3 sequence reads: CSVADPTGRQETQYF.

The chain couples TRBV4-1 to TRBJ2-1. Per the germline V gene, CDR1 is MGHRA and CDR2 is YSYEKL. This CDR3 spans 16 amino acids. CDR3 protein: CASSPIAGGSYNEKFF.

V gene TRBV20-1 combines with J gene TRBJ1-5; without DNA, the TCRdb call of TRBD1 cannot be checked. This CDR3 is 14 amino acids long. The germline CDR1 and CDR2 sequences are DFQATT and SNEGSKA (reference sequence). The chain's CDR3 is CSAAIDRGDQPQHF.

V gene TRBV6-1 combines with J gene TRBJ1-2; the TRBD1 assignment by TCRdb is unverifiable without DNA. Germline lookup yields CDR1 MNHNS and CDR2 SASEGT. There are 15 residues in the CDR3. The CDR3 sequence is CASRRPGHPNYGYTF.

The chain is built from TRBV29-1 and TRBJ2-1. Germline V gene data show CDR1 as SQVTM and CDR2 as ANQGSEA. CDR3 size: 14 residues. CDR3 loop: CSVEVGTFYNEQFF.

The J gene is TRBJ1-4, the V gene TRBV6-5; TCRdb lists TRBD1, though no DNA is available to test this call. CDR3 size: 14 residues. Germline V gene sequence: CDR1 MNHEY, CDR2 SVGAGI. CDR3: CASGRGGRKEKLFF.

CDR3 protein: CASRTSGGFDTGELFF. The chain couples TRBV12-3 or TRBV12-4 to TRBJ2-2; TCRdb designates TRBD2, a call that cannot be tested without DNA. This CDR3 spans 16 amino acids.

The genes are TRBV29-1 and TRBJ2-1; the D gene TCRdb calls, TRBD2, cannot be checked with no DNA. Germline CDR1 and CDR2: SQVTM and ANQGSEA. The CDR3 length is 15 residues. The CDR3 is CSVGTSGRSYNEQFF.

V and J are TRBV3-1 and TRBJ2-7; lacking DNA, the TRBD2 call made by TCRdb goes unchecked. This CDR3 is built from 14 residues. Germline V CDR1 and CDR2: LGHDT, YNNKEL (reference sequence). The CDR3 loop reads CASSPGLAGLEQYF.

V and J are TRBV7-9 and TRBJ2-2; the D call from TCRdb, TRBD1, cannot be confirmed without DNA. This CDR3 spans 15 amino acids. Germline CDR1 reads SEHNR; CDR2 reads FQNEAQ (reference sequence). This CDR3 is CASSFPGQHTGELFF.

This rearrangement joins TRBV5-1 to TRBJ2-3; TCRdb outputs TRBD2, but without DNA this stays unchecked. This CDR3 has 14 amino acids. The germline V gene encodes CDR1 SGHRS and CDR2 YFSETQ. The CDR3 loop is CASSEGGFTDTQYF.

This chain links TRBV15 with TRBJ2-7; TCRdb indicates TRBD2, and absent DNA this call remains unverified. CDR1 is LNHNV, CDR2 YYDKDF, per germline (reference sequence). The CDR3 has 18 amino acids. CDR3 in amino acids: CATSAPGTSGRESYEQYF. The full variable domain, its missing parts supplied by reference TRBV15 and TRBJ2-7, is DAMVIQNPRYQVTQFGKPVTLSCSQTLNHNVMYWYQQKSSQAPKLLFHYYDKDFNNEADTPDNFQSRRPNTSFCFLDIRSPGLGDTAMYLCATSAPGTSGRESYEQYFGPGTRLTVT.

The V call is TRBV5-1, the J call TRBJ2-7; lacking DNA, the TRBD1 call made by TCRdb goes unchecked. The CDR3 runs 13 residues. CDR1 SGHRS and CDR2 YFSETQ come from the germline V gene. The CDR3 is CASSLGDHYEQYF.

The chain couples TRBV4-3 to TRBJ2-2. Germline loops: CDR1 LGHNA, CDR2 YSLEER. The CDR3 covers 16 residues. This CDR3 is CASSQDTAENTGELFF.

This sequence joins TRBV15 and TRBJ2-2; TCRdb lists TRBD1, though no DNA is available to test this call. The germline CDR1 and CDR2 sequences are LNHNV and YYDKDF (reference sequence). The CDR3 is 18 amino acids. CDR3: CATSRTLGQGMNTGELFF.

The chain employs TRBV14 and TRBJ2-5; TCRdb's D call, TRBD1, is unchecked because there is no DNA. The germline CDR1 and CDR2 sequences are SGHDN and FVKESK. This CDR3 comprises 15 residues. The CDR3 protein is CASSQTPPGAETQYF.

The rearrangement uses TRBV5-4 and TRBJ2-3; the TRBD1 assignment by TCRdb is unverifiable without DNA. There are 16 residues in the CDR3. Germline V CDR1 and CDR2: SGHNT, YYREEE (reference sequence). The CDR3: CASSLVDNPRTDTQYF.

The chain employs TRBV19 and TRBJ1-2; the D call from TCRdb, TRBD1, cannot be confirmed without DNA. This CDR3 comprises 14 residues. The germline V gene has CDR1 LNHDA and CDR2 SQIVND (reference sequence). CDR3 amino acids: CASSPSGGADGYTF.

This rearrangement joins TRBV19 to TRBJ1-1. This CDR3 region has 12 residues. Germline V gene sequence: CDR1 LNHDA, CDR2 SQIVND (reference sequence). This CDR3 reads CASKFRNTEAFF.